Below, 21 T cell receptor beta chains from the same sample are listed, as sequenced in a study of patients and donors after allogeneic stem cell transplantation (dated by TCRdb to about 2020). Library generation was performed with RT-PCR. TCRdb lists the instrument as NextSeq 550. The public reads were reanalyzed by TCRdb: fastp trimming at Q25, MiXCR alignment, in-frame beta chains only. Rows merge per CDR3 protein into single entries with the most common DNA and genes. The sample data list about 410,000 distinct CDR3 sequences, and around 15% of these were observed just once. 6% to 8% of the sample belongs to the ten largest clones. Input material: blood, either unsorted or a sorted T cell fraction (not recorded which). Receptor source: a human donor who was either an allogeneic HSCT recipient or a stem cell or donor lymphocyte infusion donor (not recorded which). It is not recorded whose cells these are; they may come from a transplant donor.

The chain couples TRBV6-5 to TRBJ1-1; possibly TRBD1 for D (5 bases). Trimming removed 0 bases at V and 0 bases at J, with 11 bases between. The germline gives CDR1 MNHEY, CDR2 SVGAGI. The CDR3 is 16 amino acids. The CDR3 region has the DNA TGTGCCAGCAGTTACTCGGGGGGACGGTTGAACACTGAAGCTTTCTTT. It encodes CASSYSGGRLNTEAFF.

The V gene is TRBV6-2 or TRBV6-3, the J gene TRBJ1-1; TRBD1 matches 9 bases. The germline CDR1 and CDR2 sequences are MNHEY and SVGEGT. Losses at the gene ends were 6 bases for V and 6 bases for J; bases not matched to a gene: 8. This CDR3 contains 14 residues. The CDR3 protein is CASSLRQGGPEAFF. In DNA form, the CDR3 reads TGTGCCAGCAGCTTACGACAGGGGGGTCCTGAAGCTTTCTTT.

A few counts support this clonotype. The gene calls are TRBV5-1 and TRBJ2-5; the D is unclear. V was clipped by 6 bases and J by 2 bases, with 8 bases between them. The germline V gene encodes CDR1 SGHRS and CDR2 YFSETQ. This CDR3 has 12 amino acids. The CDR3 DNA reads as TGCGCCAGCACAATGACGCAAGAGACCCAGTACTTC. Its translation: CASTMTQETQYF.

This clonotype was observed a handful of times. The chain joins TRBV11-2 to TRBJ2-7; 11 bases are shared with TRBD2. The germline V gene has CDR1 SGHAT and CDR2 FQNNGV. V gave up 0 bases and J gave up 4 bases; unmatched junction bases: 5. The CDR3 has 16 amino acids. The CDR3 sequence: CASSLDLWTSGYEQYF. DNA of the CDR3: TGTGCCAGCAGCTTAGATCTTTGGACTAGCGGGTACGAGCAGTACTTC.

V usage is TRBV25-1 and J usage is TRBJ1-1, with 7 nucleotides matching TRBD1. This CDR3 spans 13 amino acids. Trimming removed 4 bases from V and 11 bases from J; junction bases left unmatched: 10. Germline V gene data show CDR1 as MGHDK and CDR2 as SYGVNS. CDR3 sequence: CASSVGGGVSAFF. The CDR3 region has the DNA TGTGCCAGCAGTGTTGGAGGGGGCGTATCGGCTTTCTTT.

J is TRBJ2-7 and V is TRBV6-2 or TRBV6-3; 9 bases are a match to TRBD1. The germline V gene has CDR1 MNHEY and CDR2 SVGEGT. The CDR3 is 14 residues long. With 4 bases clipped from V and 6 bases from J, the junction kept 7 bases outside the gene matches. CDR3 protein: CASSLGLDRGEQYF. The DNA for the CDR3 is TGTGCCAGCAGTTTGGGCCTGGACAGGGGCGAGCAGTACTTC.

This clonotype was seen only a few times. The genes are TRBV19 and TRBJ2-7, with D perhaps TRBD1 (6 bases). Germline V gene sequence: CDR1 LNHDA, CDR2 SQIVND (reference sequence). The CDR3 runs to 14 residues. The ends were cut back, 3 bases at V and 0 bases at J, with 9 bases in the middle. Written as DNA, the CDR3 is TGTGCCAGTAGTATGTCGGACAGCTCCTACGAGCAGTACTTC. It is translated as CASSMSDSSYEQYF.

The sample holds a few counts of this clonotype. The genes are TRBV4-1 and TRBJ1-1, with D unclear. Trimming cost V 0 bases and J 5 bases, with 13 bases left between them. This CDR3 region has 15 residues. Per germline, CDR1 MGHRA and CDR2 YSYEKL. CDR3 nucleotide sequence: TGCGCCAGCAGCCAAGAAAAAGGAGGACGGACTGAAGCTTTCTTT. Protein: CASSQEKGGRTEAFF.

This clonotype was recorded many times. The J gene is TRBJ2-2, the V gene TRBV7-3, with D perhaps TRBD1 or TRBD2 (5 bases each). This CDR3 has 14 amino acids. CDR1 SGHTA and CDR2 FQGTGA come from the germline V gene. The V gene lost 1 base and the J gene lost 4 bases, with 7 bases spanning the gap. The CDR3 DNA reads as TGTGCCAGCAGCTTAATGAGGGGCACCGGGGAGCTGTTTTTT. Its protein is CASSLMRGTGELFF.

This clonotype showed up many times. The chain joins TRBV5-1 to TRBJ2-7, with 9 bases fitting TRBD1. V shed 2 bases and J 3 bases; nucleotides not matched to a gene: 3. Germline V gene lookup returns CDR1 SGHRS and CDR2 YFSETQ. The CDR3 contains 14 residues. CDR3 protein: CASSFGQGNYEQYF. The CDR3 nucleotides read TGCGCCAGCAGCTTCGGACAGGGGAACTACGAGCAGTACTTC.

This chain links TRBV12-3 or TRBV12-4 with TRBJ2-7, with TRBD1 matching 11 bases. The CDR3 consists of 14 residues. J gave up 3 bases and V 6 bases, and 4 bases lay outside the gene matches. The CDR3 coding sequence is TGTGCCAGCAGGCCGGGACAGGGGGGCTACGAGCAGTACTTC. Translating gives CASRPGQGGYEQYF.

This chain links TRBV27 with TRBJ2-7, with D perhaps TRBD1 (6 bases). The CDR3 loop spans 13 amino acids. The germline gives CDR1 MNHEY, CDR2 SMNVEV (reference sequence). Trimming stripped 5 bases from V and 6 bases from J, with 14 bases between. CDR3 in amino acids: CASSTQGLGEQYF. DNA for the CDR3: TGTGCCAGCAGTACGCAGGGGCTCGGCGAGCAGTACTTC.

This clonotype was picked up a small number of times. The chain has TRBV25-1 and TRBJ2-5; 13 nucleotides line up with TRBD2. J gave up 2 bases and V 3 bases, and 6 bases lay outside the gene matches. The V gene's germline CDR1 is MGHDK and CDR2 SYGVNS. This CDR3 comprises 17 residues. DNA of the CDR3: TGTGCCAGCAGTGAGGGGACTAGCGGGAATGCTCAAGAGACCCAGTACTTC. This encodes CASSEGTSGNAQETQYF.

The chain couples TRBV6-2 or TRBV6-3 to TRBJ2-3; 7 nucleotides line up with TRBD2. The CDR3 runs to 15 residues. V lost 6 bases to trimming and J lost 3 bases; unmatched junction nucleotides: 9. Germline V gene lookup returns CDR1 MNHEY and CDR2 SVGEGT. The CDR3: CASSYERAGTDTQYF. The CDR3 DNA reads as TGTGCCAGCAGCTACGAGCGAGCGGGGACAGATACGCAGTATTTT.

V gene TRBV7-9 combines with J gene TRBJ2-3; 9 bases agree with TRBD2. CDR3 length: 16 amino acids. Germline V gives CDR1 SEHNR, CDR2 FQNEAQ (reference sequence). With V trimmed by 5 bases and J by 5 bases, 11 bases remained unmatched. The CDR3 sequence is CASSPRTSGYLDTQYF. CDR3 sequence (DNA): TGTGCCAGCAGCCCCCGTACTAGCGGGTATTTAGATACGCAGTATTTT.

This clonotype turned up a few times. CDR3 in amino acids: CATSRIQGYEQYF. The CDR3 DNA reads TGTGCCACCAGCAGAATACAGGGTTACGAGCAGTACTTC. V usage is TRBV15 and J usage is TRBJ2-7; tentatively, D is TRBD1 (6 bases). The germline CDR1 and CDR2 sequences are LNHNV and YYDKDF (reference sequence). This CDR3 region has 13 residues. Between the trimmed V and J ends, which lost 2 bases and 4 bases, there was a span of 9 bases.

This clonotype appeared a few times. The chain recombines TRBV5-1 with TRBJ1-3, with no clear D. The CDR3 length is 15 residues. From germline, CDR1 is SGHRS and CDR2 YFSETQ. The V end lost 5 bases, the J end lost 2 bases, and 14 bases lay between the germline ends. DNA for the CDR3: TGCGCCAGCAGACTGGCCGTTACAGCTGGAAACACCATATATTTT. As protein: CASRLAVTAGNTIYF. Looking up the rest from reference TRBV5-1 and TRBJ1-3 gives the full variable domain: KAGVTQTPRYLIKTRGQQVTLSCSPISGHRSVSWYQQTPGQGLQFLFEYFSETQRNKGNFPGRFSGRQFSNSRSEMNVSTLELGDSALYLCASRLAVTAGNTIYFGEGSWLTVV.

This clonotype was counted a few times. This chain's CDR3 is CASSYRPRNEKLFF. The CDR3 nucleotides read TGTGCCAGCAGTTACAGACCACGCAATGAAAAACTGTTTTTT. The chain is built from TRBV6-5 and TRBJ1-4; D gene ambiguous. The V gene's germline CDR1 is MNHEY and CDR2 SVGAGI. The CDR3 loop spans 14 amino acids. Trimming took off 2 bases at V and 5 bases at J, with 9 bases between the two ends.

This clonotype showed up just a few times. The V gene is TRBV11-3, the J gene TRBJ2-4; D not resolved. Per germline, CDR1 SGHNT and CDR2 YENEEA. V lost 2 bases and J 0 bases, leaving 8 bases between the germline ends. The CDR3 is 15 residues long. DNA for the CDR3: TGTGCCAGCAGCTTAATTGCGAGAGCCAAAAACATTCAGTACTTC. Protein sequence: CASSLIARAKNIQYF.

The gene calls are TRBV5-5 and TRBJ2-6; D possibly uses TRBD1 or TRBD2 (5 bases each). V was pared by 1 base and J by 0 bases, with 14 bases between. The germline gives CDR1 SGHKS, CDR2 YYEKEE (reference sequence). This CDR3 comprises 18 residues. Here the CDR3 DNA reads TGTGCCAGCAGCTTGACAGGCGGGCTTTCCTCTGGGGCCAACGTCCTGACTTTC. Translated: CASSLTGGLSSGANVLTF.

The V gene is TRBV20-1, the J gene TRBJ2-4; 7 nucleotides agree with TRBD2. The J segment lost 0 bases and the V segment lost 0 bases, leaving 2 bases of the junction unmatched. CDR3 length: 15 amino acids. Germline V CDR1 and CDR2: DFQATT, SNEGSKA (reference sequence). The CDR3 loop reads CSAREAGLAKNIQYF. For the CDR3, the DNA is TGCAGTGCTAGAGAAGCGGGGCTAGCCAAAAACATTCAGTACTTC.